The 32 T cell receptor beta chains below come from one sample, sequenced in a study of molecular identifiers for immune sequencing clone quantification. Each CDR3 protein is one row after TCRdb ran MiXCR on the PCR reads. The sample has hundreds of thousands of distinct CDR3 sequences, about 25% seen once. What was sequenced was naive CD8+ T cells from blood, with Jurkat cell RNA spiked in. Regarding subset: FACS-sorted CD8+CD4-CCR7+CD45RA+ naive T cells. Every receptor here comes from a human donor in good health. Some libraries in this study had Jurkat cell RNA spiked in.

Notes on this clonotype: A read error is possible here, since a much larger clone lies one base away. The CDR3 carries no conserved terminal phenylalanine or tryptophan, so it likely arises from a read error. The V and J genes are TRBV25-1 and TRBJ2-7; D tentatively fits TRBD1 or TRBD2 (5 bases each). The CDR3 has 15 amino acids. V lost 3 bases to trimming and J lost 6 bases, with 18 bases between them. Germline V gene sequence: CDR1 MGHDK, CDR2 SYGVNS. CDR3 in amino acids: CASSDPTGKGLEQYL. Written as DNA, the CDR3 is TGTGCCAGCAGTGACCCCACCGGGAAGGGGCTCGAGCAGTACCTC.

In this sample, this clonotype turned up many times. The chain employs TRBV9 and TRBJ2-7; TRBD2 aligns across 14 bases. Germline V gene lookup returns CDR1 SGDLS and CDR2 YYNGEE. With 4 bases clipped from V and 2 bases from J, the junction kept 2 bases outside the gene matches. CDR3 size: 15 residues. Written as DNA, the CDR3 is TGTGCCAGCAGCCCGGGACTAGCGGGAGCCTACGAGCAGTACTTC. Its translation: CASSPGLAGAYEQYF.

On this clonotype: A much bigger clone sits one base away, suggesting this may be a read error. This sequence joins TRBV4-3 and TRBJ2-7, with D possibly called TRBD1 or TRBD2 (5 bases each). The ends were cut back, 3 bases at V and 3 bases at J, with 18 bases in the middle. This CDR3 spans 16 amino acids. The V gene's germline CDR1 is LGHNA and CDR2 YSLEER. The CDR3, as DNA: TGCGCCAGCAGCCAGTCCCGGGGCATAGGGTTCTACGAGCAGTACTTC. Translating gives CASSQSRGIGFYEQYF.

This clonotype was detected a few times. The chain joins TRBV7-2 to TRBJ2-7; 14 positions agree with TRBD2. CDR1 and CDR2 from the germline V gene are SGHTA and FQGNSA. V shed 4 bases, J shed 6 bases, and the junction held 8 bases outside the gene matches. The CDR3 has 16 amino acids. The CDR3 protein is CASSSGLAGGFGEQYF. In nucleotides, the CDR3 is TGTGCCAGCAGCTCAGGACTAGCGGGAGGTTTTGGCGAGCAGTACTTC.

This chain uses TRBV9 with TRBJ2-7, with 7 bases matching TRBD2. The CDR3 consists of 14 residues. V dropped 0 bases and J dropped 5; count of bases not matched to a gene: 5. Germline loops: CDR1 SGDLS, CDR2 YYNGEE. The CDR3 sequence is CASSVGGGGDEQYF. The CDR3 DNA follows: TGTGCCAGCAGCGTAGGAGGCGGGGGAGACGAGCAGTACTTC.

A word on this clonotype: A clone one base away is much larger, so this may be a read error. The CDR3 does not end in the conserved phenylalanine or tryptophan, so this is likely a read error. The chain combines TRBV2 with TRBJ2-7; 9 bases agree with TRBD1. Germline CDR1 is SNHLY and CDR2 is FYNNEI. V shed 6 bases and J 5 bases; nucleotides not matched to a gene: 5. The CDR3 spans 13 residues. Here the CDR3 reads CASSPTGGDEQYS. In DNA form, the CDR3 reads TGTGCCAGCAGCCCTACAGGGGGCGACGAGCAGTACTCC.

This rearrangement joins TRBV5-5 to TRBJ2-7; D not certain. Per the germline V gene, CDR1 is SGHKS and CDR2 is YYEKEE (reference sequence). Trimming pared 4 bases from V and 2 bases from J, leaving 13 bases between. CDR3 length: 14 residues. The CDR3, as DNA: TGTGCCAGCAGCAAGAGTGTGGGTGCCTACGAGCAGTACTTC. This translates into CASSKSVGAYEQYF.

As to this clonotype: This may be a read error, as it is one base from a much larger clone. The genes are TRBV7-9 and TRBJ2-1, with D uncertain. CDR3 length: 11 amino acids. The germline V gene encodes CDR1 SEHNR and CDR2 FQNEAQ (reference sequence). CDR3 protein: CASSLVSEQIF. CDR3 DNA: TGTGCCAGCAGCTTAGTTTCTGAGCAGATCTTC.

The V call is TRBV15, the J call TRBJ1-1; weak D call: TRBD1 (6 bases). Germline lookup yields CDR1 LNHNV and CDR2 YYDKDF (reference sequence). The CDR3 consists of 15 residues. Deletions cut 5 bases from V and 5 bases from J, with 18 bases between. This CDR3 is CATSPQGGMSTEAFF. CDR3 nucleotide sequence: TGTGCCACCAGCCCCCAAGGGGGAATGAGTACTGAAGCTTTCTTT.

As concerns this clonotype: Compared with germline, one end of the junction differs, possibly owing to a read error. The V gene is TRBV7-9, the J gene TRBJ2-4; TRBD1 aligns across 9 bases. This CDR3 has 14 amino acids. Germline CDR1 is SEHNR and CDR2 is FQNEAQ (reference sequence). The CDR3 DNA reads TGTGCCAGCAGATCGGGACAGGGTAAAAACATTCGGTGCTTC. Encoded protein: CASRSGQGKNIRCF.

This clonotype has at least ten counts. The chain has TRBV5-4 and TRBJ1-4; no clear D. The length of the CDR3 is 15 residues. The germline gives CDR1 SGHNT, CDR2 YYREEE (reference sequence). Trimming removed 1 base at V and 5 bases at J, with 12 bases between. The CDR3 protein is CASSLPDSENEKLFF. In DNA, the CDR3 is TGTGCCAGCAGCTTGCCGGACTCCGAAAATGAAAAACTGTTTTTT.

As to this clonotype: A much bigger clone sits one base away, suggesting this may be a read error. V gene TRBV6-2 or TRBV6-3 combines with J gene TRBJ2-6; tentative D call: TRBD1 (6 bases). This CDR3 contains 15 residues. Looked up from germline, CDR1 is MNHEY and CDR2 is SVGEGT. The CDR3 DNA sequence: TGTGCCAGCAGTTACTCGGACAGCCCGGTACGGGTCCTGGCTTTC. As protein: CASSYSDSPVRVLAF.

This clonotype was observed many times. The chain has TRBV5-1 and TRBJ2-4, with 9 bases matching TRBD2. CDR3 size: 18 residues. The V and J ends lost 0 bases and 0 bases, in that order; junction bases with no gene match: 7. Germline V gene data show CDR1 as SGHRS and CDR2 as YFSETQ. This chain's CDR3 is CASSLGTSARLAKNIQYF. CDR3 DNA sequence: TGCGCCAGCAGCTTGGGGACTAGCGCTAGACTAGCCAAAAACATTCAGTACTTC.

Comments on this clonotype: One base away lies a much larger clone, so this may be a sequencing read error. The rearrangement joins TRBV7-6 to TRBJ2-2; tentatively, D is TRBD2 (6 bases). This CDR3 comprises 13 residues. Germline lookup yields CDR1 SGHVS and CDR2 FNYEAQ. CDR3 in amino acids: CASSPVMAGGLFF. The CDR3 DNA follows: TGTGCCAGCAGCCCCGTTATGGCCGGGGGGCTGTTTTTT.

This clonotype was seen ten or more times. The chain has TRBV7-9 and TRBJ2-7; D is possibly TRBD2 (5 bases). Germline V gives CDR1 SEHNR, CDR2 FQNEAQ (reference sequence). V was clipped by 5 bases and J by 4 bases, with 9 bases between them. The length of the CDR3 is 12 residues. The CDR3 DNA is TGTGCCAGCAGCGCACGGGGTTACGAGCAGTACTTC. This translates into CASSARGYEQYF.

This clonotype was seen only a few times. J is TRBJ1-6 and V is TRBV6-2 or TRBV6-3; 7 bases are shared with TRBD1. The CDR3 is made up of 14 amino acids. The V and J ends lost 6 bases and 7 bases, in that order; junction bases with no gene match: 6. The germline V gene has CDR1 MNHEY and CDR2 SVGEGT. The CDR3 loop is CASSLSDRNSPLHF. As DNA, the CDR3 is TGTGCCAGCAGCCTCTCGGACAGGAATTCACCCCTCCACTTT.

This chain joins TRBV6-4 and TRBJ2-5, with D unclear. The CDR3 covers 15 residues. Germline V gene sequence: CDR1 MRHNA, CDR2 SNTAGT. Trimming removed 7 bases at V and 2 bases at J, with 17 bases between. CDR3 nucleotides: TGTGCCAGCACTCCACTCTGGCTCATACAAGAGACCCAGTACTTC. This translates into CASTPLWLIQETQYF.

This clonotype was recorded once. The chain is built from TRBV2 and TRBJ2-7; D perhaps matches TRBD2 (5 bases). Germline-derived CDR1 and CDR2 are SNHLY and FYNNEI. The CDR3 contains 15 residues. The V end was cut by 1 base, the J end by 1 base, with 11 bases between. CDR3 sequence reads: CASSEVEALSYEQYF. The CDR3 DNA sequence: TGTGCCAGCAGTGAAGTGGAGGCGCTGTCCTACGAGCAGTACTTC. Full variable domain (rest looked up from reference TRBV2 and TRBJ2-7): EPEVTQTPSHQVTQMGQEVILRCVPISNHLYFYWYRQILGQKVEFLVSFYNNEISEKSEIFDDQFSVERPDGSNFTLKIRSTKLEDSAMYFCASSEVEALSYEQYFGPGTRLTVT.

Only a few counts were recorded for this clonotype. The chain recombines TRBV4-1 with TRBJ2-7; TRBD2 matches 11 bases. CDR1 is MGHRA and CDR2 is YSYEKL in the germline V gene. This CDR3 has 16 residues. The junction had 4 bases not matched to a gene; V was cut back by 1 base and J by 2 bases. This chain's CDR3 is CASSQAVSGGAYEQYF. The CDR3 nucleotides read TGCGCCAGCAGCCAAGCAGTTAGCGGGGGGGCCTACGAGCAGTACTTC.

This clonotype was counted between two and nine times. This chain connects TRBV9 to TRBJ2-3; 7 positions agree with TRBD1. Trimming removed 4 bases from V and 0 bases from J; junction bases left unmatched: 8. The CDR3 sequence is 16 residues long. In germline, CDR1 is SGDLS, CDR2 YYNGEE. The CDR3 is CASSHRQGRSTDTQYF. CDR3 nucleotide sequence: TGTGCCAGCAGCCACAGACAGGGCCGGAGCACAGATACGCAGTATTTT.

The chain has TRBV4-3 and TRBJ2-3, with 9 bases lining up with TRBD2. In germline, CDR1 is LGHNA, CDR2 YSLEER. Losses at the gene ends were 3 bases for V and 4 bases for J; bases not matched to a gene: 11. The CDR3 is made up of 17 amino acids. The CDR3 bases are TGCGCCAGCAGCCAGGGTACAACTAGCGGGCGCTCAGATACGCAGTATTTT. Its translation is CASSQGTTSGRSDTQYF.

The table lists this clonotype with a few counts. With a much larger clone just one base away, this may be a read error. This sequence joins TRBV4-3 and TRBJ2-7; maybe TRBD2 (5 bases). Germline V gene lookup returns CDR1 LGHNA and CDR2 YSLEER. The CDR3 loop spans 14 amino acids. As DNA, the CDR3 is TGCGCCAGCAGCCAAGGTGCGGGCTCCTACGCGCAGTACTTC. Translation gives CASSQGAGSYAQYF.

This clonotype occurred a few times. The chain combines TRBV14 with TRBJ2-1; D is unresolved. From germline, CDR1 is SGHDN and CDR2 FVKESK. V lost 3 bases to trimming and J lost 0 bases, with 6 bases between them. The CDR3 has 14 amino acids. CDR3 sequence reads: CASSHLSSYNEQFF. The DNA for the CDR3 is TGTGCCAGCAGCCATTTAAGCTCCTACAATGAGCAGTTCTTC.

This clonotype was found many times. This chain links TRBV25-1 with TRBJ2-7; D gene uncertain. Germline V gene data show CDR1 as MGHDK and CDR2 as SYGVNS. The CDR3 consists of 12 residues. Deletions cut 3 bases from V and 6 bases from J, with 9 bases between. CDR3 residues: CASSDYHGEQYF. CDR3 DNA: TGTGCCAGCAGTGATTACCATGGCGAGCAGTACTTC.

This clonotype has just a few counts. The chain recombines TRBV24-1 with TRBJ2-1; 7 bases are a match to TRBD2. The CDR3 has 17 amino acids. Germline V gives CDR1 KGHDR, CDR2 SFDVKD. V shed 9 bases and J 4 bases; nucleotides not matched to a gene: 17. CDR3 loop: CATGRRRAGWLYNEQFF. CDR3 DNA: TGTGCCACCGGGAGGAGAAGAGCGGGATGGTTGTACAATGAGCAGTTCTTC.

The J gene is TRBJ2-1, the V gene TRBV27; TRBD2 matches 9 bases. CDR1 is MNHEY, CDR2 SMNVEV, per germline (reference sequence). The trim removed 0 bases at V and 13 bases at J, leaving 13 bases unmatched. The CDR3 runs 16 residues. The CDR3 loop is CASSLSVIAGVSEQFF. CDR3 in DNA: TGTGCCAGCAGTTTATCGGTGATAGCGGGGGTGAGTGAACAGTTCTTC.

Ten or more counts support this clonotype. The J gene is TRBJ2-2, the V gene TRBV7-6; TRBD2 matches 8 bases. Germline CDR1 is SGHVS and CDR2 is FNYEAQ. This CDR3 region has 16 residues. Losses at the gene ends were 5 bases for V and 6 bases for J; bases not matched to a gene: 11. CDR3 nucleotides: TGTGCCAGCAGCCTAAGAGGACTAGCCAGTGCCGGGGAGCTGTTTTTT. This sequence encodes CASSLRGLASAGELFF.

This clonotype was counted at least ten times. The chain has TRBV20-1 and TRBJ1-5, with 12 positions matching TRBD1. The CDR3 is 15 amino acids. The germline V gene has CDR1 DFQATT and CDR2 SNEGSKA (reference sequence). V lost 6 bases, J lost 3 bases, and 6 bases stayed unmatched. In nucleotides, the CDR3 is TGCAGTGCAGGGGACAGGGGGCCGGTCAATCAGCCCCAGCATTTT. It is translated as CSAGDRGPVNQPQHF.

As to this clonotype: Given a much more abundant clone one base away, this may be a read error. The CDR3 does not end in the conserved phenylalanine or tryptophan, so this is likely a read error. The chain uses TRBV30 and TRBJ2-1; 7 bases map to TRBD1. The CDR3 covers 13 residues. Per the germline V gene, CDR1 is GTSNPN and CDR2 is SVGIG (reference sequence). V trimming: 7 bases; J trimming: 3 bases; junction bases outside the gene matches: 6. The CDR3 spells CASLRDSYNEQFS. The CDR3 nucleotides are TGTGCCTCGTTACGGGACAGCTACAATGAGCAGTTCTCC.

Regarding this clonotype: This sequence may be a read error, since a much larger clone differs from it by one base. The rearrangement uses TRBV20-1 and TRBJ2-3; D unresolved. Germline-derived CDR1 and CDR2 are DFQATT and SNEGSKA (reference sequence). This CDR3 comprises 15 residues. This CDR3 reads CSAGDRITNIDTQYF. For the CDR3, the DNA is TGCAGTGCTGGAGACCGAATCACGAACATAGATACGCAGTATTTT.

About this clonotype itself: A much larger clone is a single base away; this may be a read error. Given the absence of the conserved phenylalanine or tryptophan at the CDR3 end, a read error is likely. V usage is TRBV28 and J usage is TRBJ2-5; a possible D gene is TRBD1 (7 bases). V was trimmed by 4 bases and J by 5 bases, leaving 14 bases between them. This CDR3 contains 14 residues. Germline CDR1 reads MDHEN; CDR2 reads SYDVKM. The CDR3 region is CASSSRGRMETQYL. The CDR3 DNA is TGTGCCAGCAGTTCCAGGGGGAGGATGGAGACCCAGTACCTC.

The sample holds a few counts of this clonotype. The CDR3 DNA is TGTGCCAGCAGTTTCTCAAGGGGCGACGAGCAGTACTTC. This encodes CASSFSRGDEQYF. The genes are TRBV6-6 and TRBJ2-7; a weak D match, TRBD1 (5 bases). The CDR3 length is 13 residues. Between the trimmed V and J ends, which lost 4 bases and 5 bases, there was a span of 12 bases. The V gene's germline CDR1 is MNHNY and CDR2 SVGAGI (reference sequence).